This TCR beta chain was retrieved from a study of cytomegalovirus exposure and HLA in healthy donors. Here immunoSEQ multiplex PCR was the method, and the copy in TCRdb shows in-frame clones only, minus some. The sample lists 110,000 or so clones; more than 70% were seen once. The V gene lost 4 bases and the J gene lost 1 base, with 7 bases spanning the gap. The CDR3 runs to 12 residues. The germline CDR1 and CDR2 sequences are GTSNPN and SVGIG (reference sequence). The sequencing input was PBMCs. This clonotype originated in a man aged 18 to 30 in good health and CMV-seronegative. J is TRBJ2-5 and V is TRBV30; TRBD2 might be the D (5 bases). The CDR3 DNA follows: TGTGCCTGGACGGCGGGCCAAGAGACCCAGTACTTC. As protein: CAWTAGQETQYF.